This T cell receptor beta chain was obtained from a study of T-cell memory formation after mild COVID-19. This CDR3 contains 14 residues. V was trimmed by 0 bases and J by 2 bases, leaving 7 bases between them. Germline-derived CDR1 and CDR2 are MNHEY and SVGAGI. Via MiXCR, TCRdb re-called the 5' RACE reads, giving one row per CDR3 protein. This table holds about 430,000 distinct CDR3 sequences, approximately 25% found once. This chain joins TRBV6-5 and TRBJ1-2, with unresolved D. The sequence was collected from an adult woman who had mild COVID-19 (a few samples of this study predate the infection). Cell type and time point are not known. The sequencing sample was made of PBMCs or a T cell subset sorted from them (not recorded which). This CDR3 reads CASSYSPENYGYTF. The CDR3 bases are TGTGCCAGCAGTTACTCTCCGGAAAACTATGGCTACACCTTC.